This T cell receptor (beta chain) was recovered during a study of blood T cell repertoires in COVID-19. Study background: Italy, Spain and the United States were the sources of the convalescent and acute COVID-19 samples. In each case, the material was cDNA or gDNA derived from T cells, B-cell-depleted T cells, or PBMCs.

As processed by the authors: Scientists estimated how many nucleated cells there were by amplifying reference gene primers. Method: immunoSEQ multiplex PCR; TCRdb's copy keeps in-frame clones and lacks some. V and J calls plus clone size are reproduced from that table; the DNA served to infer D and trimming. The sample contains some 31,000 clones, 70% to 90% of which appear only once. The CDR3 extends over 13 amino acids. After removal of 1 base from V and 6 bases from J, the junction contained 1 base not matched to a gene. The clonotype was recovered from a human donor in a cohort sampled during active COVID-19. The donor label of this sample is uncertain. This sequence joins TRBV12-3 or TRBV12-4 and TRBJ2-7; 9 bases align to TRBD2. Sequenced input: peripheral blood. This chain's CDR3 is CASSLEREVEQYF. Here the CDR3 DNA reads TGTGCCAGCAGTTTAGAGCGGGAGGTCGAGCAGTACTTC.